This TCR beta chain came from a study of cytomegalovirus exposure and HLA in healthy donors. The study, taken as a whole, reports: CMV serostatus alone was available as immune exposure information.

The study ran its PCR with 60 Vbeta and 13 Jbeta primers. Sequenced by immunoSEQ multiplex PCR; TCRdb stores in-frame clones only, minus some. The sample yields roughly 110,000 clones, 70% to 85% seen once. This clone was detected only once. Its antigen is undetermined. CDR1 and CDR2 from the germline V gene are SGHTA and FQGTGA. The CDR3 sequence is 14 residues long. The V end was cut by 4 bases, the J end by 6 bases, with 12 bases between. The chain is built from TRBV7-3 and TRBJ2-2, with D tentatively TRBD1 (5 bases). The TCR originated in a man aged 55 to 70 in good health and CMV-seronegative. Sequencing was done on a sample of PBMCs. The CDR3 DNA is TGTGCCAGCAGCTCAGGGAAGACGGCCGGGGAGCTGTTTTTT. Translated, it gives CASSSGKTAGELFF. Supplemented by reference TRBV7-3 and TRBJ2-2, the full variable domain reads GAGVSQTPSNKVTEKGKYVELRCDPISGHTALYWYRQSLGQGPEFLIYFQGTGAADDSGLPNDRFFAVRPEGSVSTLKIQRTERGDSAVYLCASSSGKTAGELFFGEGSRLTVL.